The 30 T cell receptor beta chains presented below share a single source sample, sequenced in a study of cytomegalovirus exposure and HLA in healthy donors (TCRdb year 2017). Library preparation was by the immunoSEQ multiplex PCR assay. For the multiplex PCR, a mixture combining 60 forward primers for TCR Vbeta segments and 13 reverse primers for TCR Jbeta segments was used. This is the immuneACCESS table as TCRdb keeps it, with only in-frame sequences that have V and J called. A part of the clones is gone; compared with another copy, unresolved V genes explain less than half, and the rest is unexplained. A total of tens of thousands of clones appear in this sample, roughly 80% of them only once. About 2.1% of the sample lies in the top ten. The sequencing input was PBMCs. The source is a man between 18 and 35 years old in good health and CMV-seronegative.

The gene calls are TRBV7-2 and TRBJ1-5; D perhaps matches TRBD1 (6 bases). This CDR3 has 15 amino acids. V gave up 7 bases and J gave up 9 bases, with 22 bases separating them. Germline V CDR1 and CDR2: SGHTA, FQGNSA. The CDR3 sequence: CASTSGHQASRPQHF. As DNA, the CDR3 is TGTGCCAGCACCTCGGGACACCAGGCCTCAAGGCCCCAGCATTTT.

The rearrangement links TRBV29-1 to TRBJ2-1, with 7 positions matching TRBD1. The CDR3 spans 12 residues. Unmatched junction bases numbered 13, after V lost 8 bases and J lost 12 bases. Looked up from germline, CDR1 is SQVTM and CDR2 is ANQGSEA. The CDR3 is CSPRGQAAGQFF. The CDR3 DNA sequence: TGCAGCCCCCGCGGACAGGCGGCCGGGCAGTTCTTC.

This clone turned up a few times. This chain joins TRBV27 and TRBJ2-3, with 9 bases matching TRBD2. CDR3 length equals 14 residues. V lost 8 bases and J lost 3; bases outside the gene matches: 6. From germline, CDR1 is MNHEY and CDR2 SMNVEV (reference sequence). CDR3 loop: CASPIAGVTDTQYF. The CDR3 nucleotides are TGTGCCAGCCCCATAGCGGGAGTGACAGATACGCAGTATTTT.

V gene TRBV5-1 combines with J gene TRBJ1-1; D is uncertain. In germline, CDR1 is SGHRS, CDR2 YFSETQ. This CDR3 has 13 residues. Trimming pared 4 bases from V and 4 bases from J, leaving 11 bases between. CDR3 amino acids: CASSPGEATEAFF. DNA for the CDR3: TGCGCCAGCAGCCCCGGGGAGGCCACTGAAGCTTTCTTT.

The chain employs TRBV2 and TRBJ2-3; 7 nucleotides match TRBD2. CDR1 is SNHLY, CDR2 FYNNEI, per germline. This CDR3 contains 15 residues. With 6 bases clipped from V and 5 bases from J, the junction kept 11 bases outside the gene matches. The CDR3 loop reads CASSGGGGGEDTQYF. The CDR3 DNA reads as TGTGCCAGCAGCGGCGGCGGGGGAGGGGAAGATACGCAGTATTTT.

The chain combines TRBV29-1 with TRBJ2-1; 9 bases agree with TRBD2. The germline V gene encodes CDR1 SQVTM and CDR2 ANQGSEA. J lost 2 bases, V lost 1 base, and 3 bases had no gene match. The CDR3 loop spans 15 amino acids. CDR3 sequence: CSVEATSGTYNEQFF. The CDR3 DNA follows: TGCAGCGTTGAAGCGACTAGCGGAACCTACAATGAGCAGTTCTTC.

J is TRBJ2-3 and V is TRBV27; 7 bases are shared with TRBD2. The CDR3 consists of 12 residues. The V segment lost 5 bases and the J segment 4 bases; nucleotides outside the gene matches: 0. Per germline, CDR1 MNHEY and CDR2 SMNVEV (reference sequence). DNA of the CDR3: TGTGCCAGCAGTCGGGAGGCAGATACGCAGTATTTT. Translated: CASSREADTQYF.

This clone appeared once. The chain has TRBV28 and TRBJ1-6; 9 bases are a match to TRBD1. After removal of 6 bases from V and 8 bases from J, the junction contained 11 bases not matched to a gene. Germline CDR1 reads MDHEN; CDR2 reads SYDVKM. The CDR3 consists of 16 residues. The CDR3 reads CASSASPGQGDSPLHF. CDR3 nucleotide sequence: TGTGCCAGCAGCGCATCCCCGGGACAGGGCGATTCACCCCTCCACTTT.

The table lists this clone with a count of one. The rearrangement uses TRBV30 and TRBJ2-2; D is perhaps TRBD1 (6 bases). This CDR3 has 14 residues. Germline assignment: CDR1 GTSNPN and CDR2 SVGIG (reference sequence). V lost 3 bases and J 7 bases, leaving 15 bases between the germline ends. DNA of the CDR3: TGTGCCTGGAGGGGGGCAATCGGGATCGGGGAGCTGTTTTTT. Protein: CAWRGAIGIGELFF.

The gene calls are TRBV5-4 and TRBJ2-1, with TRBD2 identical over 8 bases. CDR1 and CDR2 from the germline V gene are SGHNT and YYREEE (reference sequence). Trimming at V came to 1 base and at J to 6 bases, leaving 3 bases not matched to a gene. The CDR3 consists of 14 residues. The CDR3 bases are TGTGCCAGCAGCTTGAGGCTAGCGGGCAATGAGCAGTTCTTC. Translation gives CASSLRLAGNEQFF. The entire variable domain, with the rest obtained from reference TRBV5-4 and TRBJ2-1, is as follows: ETGVTQSPTHLIKTRGQQVTLRCSSQSGHNTVSWYQQALGQGPQFIFQYYREEENGRGNFPPRFSGLQFPNYSSELNVNALELDDSALYLCASSLRLAGNEQFFGPGTRLTVL.

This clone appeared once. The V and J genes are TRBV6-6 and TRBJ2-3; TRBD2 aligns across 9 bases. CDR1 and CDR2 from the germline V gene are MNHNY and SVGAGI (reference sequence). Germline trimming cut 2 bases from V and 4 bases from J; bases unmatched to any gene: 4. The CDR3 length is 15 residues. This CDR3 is CASSYPRTSADTQYF. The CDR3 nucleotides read TGTGCCAGCAGTTACCCGAGGACTAGCGCAGATACGCAGTATTTT.

CDR3 DNA sequence: TGTGCCAGCAGACCTACAGGGAATCAAGAGACCCAGTACTTC. It translates to CASRPTGNQETQYF. This rearrangement joins TRBV6-5 to TRBJ2-5; D may be TRBD1 (6 bases). V dropped 6 bases and J dropped 2 bases, with 13 bases sitting between them. The CDR3 is 14 residues long. CDR1 and CDR2 from the germline V gene are MNHEY and SVGAGI.

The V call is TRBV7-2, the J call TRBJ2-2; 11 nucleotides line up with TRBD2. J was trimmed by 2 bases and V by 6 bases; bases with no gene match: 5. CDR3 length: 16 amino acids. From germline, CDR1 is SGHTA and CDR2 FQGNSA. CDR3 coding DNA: TGTGCCAGCAGGCGACTAGCGGGGTTAAACACCGGGGAGCTGTTTTTT. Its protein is CASRRLAGLNTGELFF.

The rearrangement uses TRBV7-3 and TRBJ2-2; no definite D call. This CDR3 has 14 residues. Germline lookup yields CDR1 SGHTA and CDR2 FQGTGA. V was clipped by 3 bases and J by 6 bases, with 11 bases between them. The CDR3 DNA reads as TGTGCCAGCAGCTTCAATTATCCGGCCGGGGAGCTGTTTTTT. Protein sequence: CASSFNYPAGELFF.

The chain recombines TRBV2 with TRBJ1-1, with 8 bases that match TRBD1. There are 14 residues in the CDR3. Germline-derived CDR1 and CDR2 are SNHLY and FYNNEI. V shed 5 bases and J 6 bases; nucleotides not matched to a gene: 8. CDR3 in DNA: TGTGCCAGCAGTCCCAGGGGGCGGGCGTCTGAAGCTTTCTTT. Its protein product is CASSPRGRASEAFF.

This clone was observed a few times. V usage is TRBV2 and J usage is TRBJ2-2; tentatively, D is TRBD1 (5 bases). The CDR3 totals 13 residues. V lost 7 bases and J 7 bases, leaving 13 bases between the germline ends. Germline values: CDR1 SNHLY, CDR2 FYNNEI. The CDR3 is CASIGVSIGELFF. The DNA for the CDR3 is TGTGCCAGCATAGGGGTGTCGATCGGGGAGCTGTTTTTT.

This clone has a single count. The CDR3 loop is CASSQGTSGIGETQYF. CDR3 nucleotides: TGCGCCAGCAGCCAAGGTACTAGCGGGATAGGTGAGACCCAGTACTTC. The chain carries TRBV4-3 and TRBJ2-5; 10 bases are shared with TRBD2. The CDR3 runs to 16 residues. Germline V gene data show CDR1 as LGHNA and CDR2 as YSLEER. Trimming took 1 base from V and 5 from J; bases not matched to a gene: 7.

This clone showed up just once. CDR3 in amino acids: CASRPTGNRYNEQFF. The CDR3 coding sequence is TGTGCCAGCAGACCAACAGGGAACAGATACAATGAGCAGTTCTTC. The chain recombines TRBV6-1 with TRBJ2-1; tentatively, D is TRBD1 (6 bases). CDR3 length equals 15 residues. The V end was cut by 6 bases, the J end by 4 bases, with 16 bases between. Germline CDR1 is MNHNS and CDR2 is SASEGT.

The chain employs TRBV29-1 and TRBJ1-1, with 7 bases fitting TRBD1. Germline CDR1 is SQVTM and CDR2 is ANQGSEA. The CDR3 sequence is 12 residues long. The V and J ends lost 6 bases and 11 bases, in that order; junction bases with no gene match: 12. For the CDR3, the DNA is TGCAGCGTGGCAGAGGGGGCAAAATCCGCTTTCTTT. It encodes CSVAEGAKSAFF.

The CDR3 nucleotides read TGTGCCTGGGGATACGGCGGGAGGGCCCTCGGCACAGATACGCAGTATTTT. Translating gives CAWGYGGRALGTDTQYF. The rearrangement joins TRBV30 to TRBJ2-3, with 9 bases that match TRBD2. CDR3 length equals 17 residues. The V gene end was trimmed by 5 bases and the J gene end by 1 base; junction bases not matched to a gene: 13. Germline V CDR1 and CDR2: GTSNPN, SVGIG (reference sequence).

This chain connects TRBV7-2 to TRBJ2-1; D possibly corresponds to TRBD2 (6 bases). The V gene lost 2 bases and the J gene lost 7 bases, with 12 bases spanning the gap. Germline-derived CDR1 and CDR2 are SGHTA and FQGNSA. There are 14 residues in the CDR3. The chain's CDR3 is CASSLPPGVNEQFF. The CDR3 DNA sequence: TGTGCCAGCAGCTTACCCCCGGGGGTGAATGAGCAGTTCTTC.

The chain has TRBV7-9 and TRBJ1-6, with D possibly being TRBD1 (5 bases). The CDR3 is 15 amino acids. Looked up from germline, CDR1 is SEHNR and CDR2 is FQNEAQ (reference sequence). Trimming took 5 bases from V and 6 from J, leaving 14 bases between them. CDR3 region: CASSNHGTPNSPLHF. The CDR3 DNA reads TGTGCCAGCAGCAACCACGGGACTCCTAATTCACCCCTCCACTTT.

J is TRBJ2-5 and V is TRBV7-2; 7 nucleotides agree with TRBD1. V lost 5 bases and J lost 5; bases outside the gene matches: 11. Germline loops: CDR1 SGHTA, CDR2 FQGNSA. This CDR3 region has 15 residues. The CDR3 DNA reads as TGTGCCAGCAGCGCCAATGTAGGACAGGTGGAGACCCAGTACTTC. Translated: CASSANVGQVETQYF.

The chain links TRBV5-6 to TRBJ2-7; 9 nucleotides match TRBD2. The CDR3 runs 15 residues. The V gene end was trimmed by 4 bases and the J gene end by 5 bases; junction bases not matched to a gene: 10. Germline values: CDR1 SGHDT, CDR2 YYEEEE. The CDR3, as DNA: TGTGCCAGCAGCCCAGGGACTAGCCCGGGAAACGAGCAGTACTTC. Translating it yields CASSPGTSPGNEQYF. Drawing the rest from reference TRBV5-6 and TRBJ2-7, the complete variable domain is DAGVTQSPTHLIKTRGQQVTLRCSPKSGHDTVSWYQQALGQGPQFIFQYYEEEERQRGNFPDRFSGHQFPNYSSELNVNALLLGDSALYLCASSPGTSPGNEQYFGPGTRLTVT.

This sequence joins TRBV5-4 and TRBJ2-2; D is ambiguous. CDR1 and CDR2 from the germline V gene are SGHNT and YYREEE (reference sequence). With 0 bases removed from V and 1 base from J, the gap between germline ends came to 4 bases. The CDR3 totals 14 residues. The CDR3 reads CASSLDRNTGELFF. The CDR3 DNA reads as TGTGCCAGCAGCTTGGACAGGAACACCGGGGAGCTGTTTTTT.

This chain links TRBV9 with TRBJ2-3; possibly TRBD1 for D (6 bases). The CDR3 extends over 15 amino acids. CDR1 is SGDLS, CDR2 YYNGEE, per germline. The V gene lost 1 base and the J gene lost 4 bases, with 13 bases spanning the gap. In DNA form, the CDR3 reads TGTGCCAGCAGCGTATATGTTGGGGGCGCAGATACGCAGTATTTT. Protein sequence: CASSVYVGGADTQYF.

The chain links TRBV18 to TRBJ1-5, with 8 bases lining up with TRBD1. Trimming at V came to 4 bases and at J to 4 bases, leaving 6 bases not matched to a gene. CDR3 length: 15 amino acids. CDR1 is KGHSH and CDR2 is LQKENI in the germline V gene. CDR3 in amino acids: CASSLLDRENQPQHF. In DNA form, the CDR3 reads TGTGCCAGCTCACTATTGGACAGGGAAAATCAGCCCCAGCATTTT. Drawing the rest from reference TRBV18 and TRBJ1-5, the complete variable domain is NAGVMQNPRHLVRRRGQEARLRCSPMKGHSHVYWYRQLPEEGLKFMVYLQKENIIDESGMPKERFSAEFPKEGPSILRIQQVVRGDSAAYFCASSLLDRENQPQHFGDGTRLSIL.

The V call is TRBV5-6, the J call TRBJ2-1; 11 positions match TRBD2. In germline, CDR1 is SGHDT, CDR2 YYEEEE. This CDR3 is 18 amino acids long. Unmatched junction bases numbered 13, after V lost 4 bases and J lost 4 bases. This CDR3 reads CASSPNLAGGGPYNEQFF. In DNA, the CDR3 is TGTGCCAGCAGCCCGAACCTAGCGGGAGGCGGCCCGTACAATGAGCAGTTCTTC.

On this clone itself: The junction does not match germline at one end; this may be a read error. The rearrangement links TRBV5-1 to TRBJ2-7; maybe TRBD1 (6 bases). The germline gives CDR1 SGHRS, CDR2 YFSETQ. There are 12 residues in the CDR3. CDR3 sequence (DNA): TGCGCCAGCGGGGCAGGGGTCTACGAGCAGTATTTC. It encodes CASGAGVYEQYF.

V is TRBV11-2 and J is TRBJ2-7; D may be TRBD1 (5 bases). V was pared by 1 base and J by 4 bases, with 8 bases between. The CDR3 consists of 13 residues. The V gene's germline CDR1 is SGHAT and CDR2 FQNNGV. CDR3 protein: CASSLAQAYEQYF. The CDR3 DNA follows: TGTGCCAGCAGCTTAGCACAGGCGTACGAGCAGTACTTC.